The 2 T cell receptor beta chains in this list originate from one sample, sequenced in a study of human CD8 memory T cell subsets. TCR beta libraries were made by UMI-labeled 5' RACE. TCRdb reprocessed the 5' RACE reads and keeps a single row for each CDR3 protein, giving no DNA. Its listing shows under 14,000 distinct CDR3 sequences. Sequences were obtained from CD8+ T cells from PBMCs. Receptors originate from a human donor in good health.

The chain employs TRBV3-1 and TRBJ2-1. This CDR3 has 16 amino acids. Germline V gives CDR1 LGHDT, CDR2 YNNKEL (reference sequence). The CDR3 loop reads CASSQDIASSYNEQFF.

V gene TRBV7-8 combines with J gene TRBJ2-5; TCRdb proposes TRBD1, but this gene call is untestable without DNA. The CDR3 has 14 amino acids. Germline V gene sequence: CDR1 SGHVS, CDR2 FQNEAQ. The CDR3 protein is CASSLGLGTETQYF.